The following is a TCR beta chain sequence with its context. Between the trimmed V and J ends, which lost 0 bases and 10 bases, there was a span of 7 bases. Germline assignment: CDR1 MNHEY and CDR2 SVGAGI. The CDR3 length is 12 residues. The data originate from a study of blood T cell repertoires in COVID-19. About the research overall: Whether acute or convalescent, the COVID-19 samples came from the United States, Italy and Spain. Sample material is recorded as cDNA or gDNA derived from T cells, B-cell-depleted T cells, or PBMCs.

Sequencing used immunoSEQ multiplex PCR; TCRdb keeps in-frame clones, though not all of them. In the table there are approximately 52,000 clones, 85% to 90% of which are singletons. The chain combines TRBV6-5 with TRBJ2-1; no definite D call. Sequences were obtained from peripheral blood. This clonotype originated in a man in his fifties or sixties with active COVID-19. This CDR3 reads CASSYSGWEQFF. CDR3 in DNA: TGTGCCAGCAGTTACTCTGGCTGGGAGCAGTTCTTC.